The clone carrying this TCR beta chain has ten or more counts. This sample was included in a study of chronic HIV infection and antiretroviral therapy. Each CDR3 protein is one row after TCRdb ran MiXCR on the 5' RACE reads. The table records more than 30,000 distinct CDR3 sequences, 7% to 10% of them present only once. Trimming at V came to 2 bases and at J to 0 bases, leaving 2 bases not matched to a gene. Germline CDR1 MNHEY, CDR2 SMNVEV (reference sequence). The CDR3 runs to 16 residues. The sequencing sample was made of peripheral blood. This chain connects TRBV27 to TRBJ2-1, with TRBD2 matching over 9 bases. This clonotype originated in an adult who had HIV and had not received antiretroviral therapy, or was an uninfected healthy control (not recorded which). CDR3 in DNA: TGTGCCAGCAGTTTAGCGGGAGGGAGCTCCTACAATGAGCAGTTCTTC. This translates into CASSLAGGSSYNEQFF.